This T cell receptor beta chain derives from a study of shared clonotypes between healthy human individuals. The wider study: With ages of 18 to 49, the donors were two women and a few men.

Germline assignment: CDR1 MDHEN and CDR2 SYDVKM. Trimming removed 8 bases from V and 0 bases from J, with 8 bases in between. The CDR3 runs to 13 residues. A CD45RA+ naive subset and a CD45RA-negative memory subset were split from CD4+ cells. The repertoire was sequenced with immunoSEQ multiplex PCR; TCRdb's copy has only in-frame clones and lacks some. Of about 2,500,000 clones listed, roughly 92% are singletons. Material for sequencing was naive CD4+ T cells sorted from blood. Sample subset: CD45RA+ positively selected. V and J are TRBV28 and TRBJ1-3; D uncertain. This TCR came from a man aged 18 to 30 in good health. In nucleotides, the CDR3 is TGTGCCAGCTCACCTAGCTCTGGAAACACCATATATTTT. Protein: CASSPSSGNTIYF.